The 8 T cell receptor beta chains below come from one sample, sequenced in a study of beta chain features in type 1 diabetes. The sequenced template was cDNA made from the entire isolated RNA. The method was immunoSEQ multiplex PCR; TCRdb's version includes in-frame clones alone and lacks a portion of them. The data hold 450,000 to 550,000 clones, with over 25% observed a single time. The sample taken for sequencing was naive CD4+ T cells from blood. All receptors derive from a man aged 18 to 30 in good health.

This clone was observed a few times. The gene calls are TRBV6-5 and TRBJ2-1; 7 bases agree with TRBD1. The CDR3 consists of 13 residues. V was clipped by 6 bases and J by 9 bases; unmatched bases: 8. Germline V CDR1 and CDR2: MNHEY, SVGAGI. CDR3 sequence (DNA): TGTGCCAGCAGAGGACAGGTCTTGGGTGAGCAGTTCTTC. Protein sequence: CASRGQVLGEQFF.

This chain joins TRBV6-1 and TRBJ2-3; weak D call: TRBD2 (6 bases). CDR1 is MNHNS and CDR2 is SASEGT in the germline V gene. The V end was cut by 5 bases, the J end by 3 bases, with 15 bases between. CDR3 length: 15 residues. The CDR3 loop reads CASSWREPRTDTQYF. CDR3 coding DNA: TGTGCCAGCAGTTGGAGGGAGCCTAGGACAGATACGCAGTATTTT.

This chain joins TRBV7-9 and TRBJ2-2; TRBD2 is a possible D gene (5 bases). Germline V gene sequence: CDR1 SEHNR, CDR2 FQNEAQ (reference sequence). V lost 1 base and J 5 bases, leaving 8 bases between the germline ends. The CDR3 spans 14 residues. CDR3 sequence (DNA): TGTGCCAGCAGCTTAGGACCGGGGACCGGGGAGCTGTTTTTT. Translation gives CASSLGPGTGELFF.

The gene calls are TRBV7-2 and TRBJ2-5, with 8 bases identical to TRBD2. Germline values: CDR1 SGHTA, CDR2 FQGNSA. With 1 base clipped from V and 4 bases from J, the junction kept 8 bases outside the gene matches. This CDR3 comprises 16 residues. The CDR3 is CASSLVTGGPGETQYF. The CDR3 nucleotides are TGTGCCAGCAGCTTAGTCACGGGAGGGCCGGGAGAGACCCAGTACTTC.

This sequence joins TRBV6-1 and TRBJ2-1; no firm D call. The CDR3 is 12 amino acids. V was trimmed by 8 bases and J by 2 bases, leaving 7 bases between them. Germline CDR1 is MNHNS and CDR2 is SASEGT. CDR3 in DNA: TGTGCCAGCCGAGGCACCTACAATGAGCAGTTCTTC. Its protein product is CASRGTYNEQFF.

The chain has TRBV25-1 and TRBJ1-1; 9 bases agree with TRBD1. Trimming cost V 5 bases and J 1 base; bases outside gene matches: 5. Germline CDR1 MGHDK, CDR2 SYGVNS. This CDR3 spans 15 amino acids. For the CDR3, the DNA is TGTGCCAGCAGTAACCCGGGACAGGGGAACACTGAAGCTTTCTTT. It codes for CASSNPGQGNTEAFF. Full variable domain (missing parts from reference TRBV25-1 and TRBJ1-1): EADIYQTPRYLVIGTGKKITLECSQTMGHDKMYWYQQDPGMELHLIHYSYGVNSTEKGDLSSESTVSRIRTEHFPLTLESARPSHTSQYLCASSNPGQGNTEAFFGQGTRLTVV.

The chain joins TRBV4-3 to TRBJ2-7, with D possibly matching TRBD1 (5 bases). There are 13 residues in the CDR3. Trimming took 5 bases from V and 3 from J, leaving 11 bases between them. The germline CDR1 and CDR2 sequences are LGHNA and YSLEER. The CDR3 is CASSDRQGYEQYF. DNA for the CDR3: TGCGCCAGCAGCGATAGGCAGGGCTACGAGCAGTACTTC.

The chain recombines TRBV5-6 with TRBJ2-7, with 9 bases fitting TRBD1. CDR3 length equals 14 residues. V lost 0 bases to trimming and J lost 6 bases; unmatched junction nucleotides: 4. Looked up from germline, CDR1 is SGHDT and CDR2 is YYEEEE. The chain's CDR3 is CASSLGTGVSEQYF. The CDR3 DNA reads TGTGCCAGCAGCTTGGGGACAGGGGTCTCCGAGCAGTACTTC.